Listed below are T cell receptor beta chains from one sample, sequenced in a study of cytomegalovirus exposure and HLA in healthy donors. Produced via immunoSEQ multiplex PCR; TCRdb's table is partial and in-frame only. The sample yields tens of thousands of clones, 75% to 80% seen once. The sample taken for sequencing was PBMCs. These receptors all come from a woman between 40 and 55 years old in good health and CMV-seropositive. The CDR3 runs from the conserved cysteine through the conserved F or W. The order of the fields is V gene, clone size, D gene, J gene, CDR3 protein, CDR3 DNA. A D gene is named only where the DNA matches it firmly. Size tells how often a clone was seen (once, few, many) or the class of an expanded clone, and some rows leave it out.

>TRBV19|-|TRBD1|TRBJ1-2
CASISSSRGQLTNYGYTF
TGTGCCAGTATATCCTCATCGCGGGGACAGCTGACTAACTATGGCTACACCTTC
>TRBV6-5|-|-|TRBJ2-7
CASSYSRQTYEQYF
TGTGCCAGCAGTTACTCGAGACAAACCTACGAGCAGTACTTC
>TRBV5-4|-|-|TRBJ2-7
CASSLGAGSTYEQYF
TGTGCCAGCAGCTTGGGAGCGGGCAGTACCTACGAGCAGTACTTC
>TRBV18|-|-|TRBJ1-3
CASSPGTSSGNTIYF
TGTGCCAGCTCACCCGGGACAAGCTCTGGAAACACCATATATTTT
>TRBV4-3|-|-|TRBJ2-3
CASSSQGHIDTQYF
TGCGCCAGCAGTTCTCAGGGCCATATAGATACGCAGTATTTT
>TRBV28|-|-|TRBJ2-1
CASQPVGAPYNEQFF
TGTGCCAGCCAACCAGTGGGAGCCCCCTACAATGAGCAGTTCTTC
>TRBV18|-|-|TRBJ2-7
CASSLVRDISYEQYF
TGTGCCAGCTCCTTAGTCCGGGACATCTCCTACGAGCAGTACTTC
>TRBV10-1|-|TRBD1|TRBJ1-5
CASSDWDRVNQPQHF
TGCGCCAGCAGTGATTGGGACAGGGTCAATCAGCCCCAGCATTTT
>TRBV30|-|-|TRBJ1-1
CAWSPRGGNTEAFF
TGTGCCTGGAGTCCTAGAGGGGGGAACACTGAAGCTTTCTTT
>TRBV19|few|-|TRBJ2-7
CASSAGFSYEQYF
TGTGCCAGTAGTGCAGGGTTCTCCTACGAGCAGTACTTC
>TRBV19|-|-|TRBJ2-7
CASSPSANYEQYF
TGTGCCAGTAGTCCTAGCGCAAACTACGAGCAGTACTTC
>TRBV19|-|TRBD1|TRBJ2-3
CASSTGQGGGGDTQYF
TGTGCCAGTAGTACTGGACAGGGTGGAGGTGGAGATACGCAGTATTTT
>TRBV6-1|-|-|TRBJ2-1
CASSDGGGYRRSYNEQFF
TGTGCCAGCAGTGATGGAGGAGGCTACCGCCGAAGTTACAATGAGCAGTTCTTC
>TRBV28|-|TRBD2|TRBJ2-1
CASRPRSGRGPNEQFF
TGTGCCAGCAGACCTCGTAGCGGGAGGGGCCCCAATGAGCAGTTCTTC
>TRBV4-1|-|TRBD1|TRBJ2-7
CASSQEDRSSYEQYF
TGCGCCAGCAGCCAAGAGGACAGGAGCTCCTACGAGCAGTACTTC
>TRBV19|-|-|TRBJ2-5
CASSISQGPETQYF
TGTGCCAGTAGTATCAGCCAGGGGCCGGAGACCCAGTACTTC
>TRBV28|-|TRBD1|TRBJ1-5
CASSLRDRGNQPQHF
TGTGCCAGCAGTTTACGGGACAGGGGTAATCAGCCCCAGCATTTT
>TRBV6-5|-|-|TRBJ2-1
CASGVPTSYNEQFF
TGTGCCAGCGGGGTTCCTACTAGCTACAATGAGCAGTTCTTC
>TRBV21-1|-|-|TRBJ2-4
CASSKEAAEGPIQYF
TGTGCCAGCAGCAAAGAAGCGGCGGAGGGACCCATTCAGTACTTC
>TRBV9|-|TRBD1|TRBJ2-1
CASSPRGQGYNEQFF
TGTGCCAGCAGCCCACGGGGACAGGGGTACAATGAGCAGTTCTTC
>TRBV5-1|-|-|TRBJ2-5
CASSLVRGETQYF
TGCGCCAGCAGCTTGGTACGGGGAGAGACCCAGTACTTC
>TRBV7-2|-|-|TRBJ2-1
CASSPRTTRATEQFF
TGTGCCAGCAGTCCCCGGACTACAAGAGCTACTGAGCAGTTCTTC
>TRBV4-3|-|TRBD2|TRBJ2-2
CASSQDRSSGPRSTGELFF
TGCGCCAGCAGCCAAGATCGGTCTAGCGGGCCAAGAAGCACCGGGGAGCTGTTTTTT
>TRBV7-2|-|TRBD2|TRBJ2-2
CASTRLAGPNTGELFF
TGTGCCAGCACCAGACTAGCGGGACCGAACACCGGGGAGCTGTTTTTT
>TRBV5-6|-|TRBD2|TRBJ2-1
CASSLGPSGIGEQFF
TGTGCCAGCAGCTTGGGTCCTAGCGGGATAGGGGAGCAGTTCTTC
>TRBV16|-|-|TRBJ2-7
CASSPFLEGEGYEQYF
TGTGCCAGCAGCCCGTTTCTGGAGGGTGAGGGCTACGAGCAGTACTTC
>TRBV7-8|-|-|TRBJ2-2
CASSTPVGDNTGELFF
TGTGCCAGCAGCACCCCGGTAGGGGATAACACCGGGGAGCTGTTTTTT